Shown below are 16 T cell receptor beta chains from a single sample sequenced in a study of tumor-infiltrating lymphocytes in primary liver carcinoma. Reverse transcription of around 0.45 ug total RNA with a constant-region primer produced TCR beta cDNA. For TCR beta, libraries were produced by three nested multiplex PCR rounds using slightly modified ARM-PCR. Both of the initial two PCR rounds ran for roughly 11 cycles and employed TRBV1-TRBV30 forward primers alongside a C-beta reverse primer. TCRdb passed the multiplex PCR reads through MiXCR, listing each CDR3 protein once. The sample contains 100,000 to 150,000 distinct CDR3 sequences, 55% to 75% of which appear only once. Co-extracting RNA and DNA was done with roughly 17-32 mg of unsorted bulk tissue as input. The specimen was liver tumor tissue from sampling region 3. Stated subset: tumor region T3, left-lateral pole. The receptors shown here come from a woman in her sixties with primary liver carcinoma and hepatitis B virus infection.

The V call is TRBV21-1, the J call TRBJ2-1; TRBD1 is the table's D call, not checked against the DNA. TRBV21-1 is a pseudogene locus. This CDR3 spans 14 amino acids. CDR3 sequence: CASTPGDTYNEQFF. CDR3 coding DNA: TGTGCCAGCACCCCAGGGGATACCTACAATGAGCAGTTCTTC.

About this clonotype: This could be a read error, since a much larger clone is one nucleotide away. The chain has TRBV5-5 and TRBJ2-7, with 12 positions matching TRBD2. CDR1 SGHKS and CDR2 YYEKEE come from the germline V gene (reference sequence). The CDR3 extends over 16 amino acids. This CDR3 reads CVSSGKILAGGYEQYF. The CDR3 region has the DNA TGTGTCAGCAGCGGAAAAATACTAGCGGGAGGCTACGAGCAGTACTTC.

Comments on this clonotype: The conserved final phenylalanine or tryptophan is absent from the CDR3, which likely points to a read error. The chain has TRBV6-6 and TRBJ1-1; unclear D gene. This CDR3 spans 14 amino acids. Germline V gives CDR1 MNHNY, CDR2 SVGAGI (reference sequence). The CDR3 DNA follows: TGTGCCAGCATTACCGCAGAAATGAACACTGGAGCTTTCGTT. Amino acid sequence: CASITAEMNTGAFV.

This sequence joins TRBV2 and TRBJ1-5, with D unclear. Looked up from germline, CDR1 is SNHLY and CDR2 is FYNNEI. CDR3 length equals 14 residues. V shed 4 bases and J shed 1 base, with 8 bases lying between them. This CDR3 reads CASSASGSNQPQHF. CDR3 coding DNA: TGTGCCAGCAGTGCTTCCGGAAGCAATCAGCCCCAGCATTTT. Together with reference TRBV2 and TRBJ1-5, the CDR3 gives the full variable domain: EPEVTQTPSHQVTQMGQEVILRCVPISNHLYFYWYRQILGQKVEFLVSFYNNEISEKSEIFDDQFSVERPDGSNFTLKIRSTKLEDSAMYFCASSASGSNQPQHFGDGTRLSIL.

V is TRBV11-3 and J is TRBJ2-1; D may be TRBD1 (7 bases). V was cut by 7 bases and J by 15 bases, with 28 bases left in between. Germline values: CDR1 SGHNT, CDR2 YENEEA. The CDR3 runs 15 residues. The CDR3 DNA reads TGTGCCAGCAACTCAGGGGGAGGATCCTACAATGATCGGTTCTTC. It codes for CASNSGGGSYNDRFF.

The CDR3 sequence is CANNKRGEGQGSNEQYF. CDR3 DNA: TGCGCCAACAACAAAAGGGGGGAGGGACAGGGGTCCAACGAGCAGTACTTC. This sequence joins TRBV4-1 and TRBJ2-7; 10 bases map to TRBD1. This CDR3 is built from 17 residues. Trimming at V came to 10 bases and at J to 5 bases, leaving 20 bases not matched to a gene. Germline V gene data show CDR1 as MGHRA and CDR2 as YSYEKL.

This chain uses TRBV29-1 with TRBJ1-1, with D maybe TRBD1 (5 bases). Germline V gives CDR1 SQVTM, CDR2 ANQGSEA. V was shortened by 4 bases and J by 1 base, with 10 bases between the two germline ends. CDR3 size: 13 residues. CDR3 nucleotide sequence: TGCAGCGTTGGATCAGGGAGGAACACTGAAGCTTTCTTT. This gives the protein CSVGSGRNTEAFF.

To note about this clonotype: A much larger clone lies one base from this, so it may be a read error. The chain combines TRBV12-3 or TRBV12-4 with TRBJ1-1; TRBD1 aligns across 7 bases. This CDR3 comprises 17 residues. CDR3 region: CASKRGGTGALNTETFF. CDR3 sequence (DNA): TGTGCCAGCAAGAGGGGGGGCACAGGGGCGCTGAACACTGAAACTTTCTTT.

The V gene is TRBV20-1, the J gene TRBJ2-5, with D maybe TRBD1 (6 bases). CDR1 and CDR2 (germline): DFQATT, SNEGSKA (reference sequence). This CDR3 has 14 residues. CDR3 DNA sequence: TGCAATACTAGGAGTACAGGGAACATTGAGACCCAGTACTTC. Translating gives CNTRSTGNIETQYF.

The chain carries TRBV6-2 or TRBV6-3 and TRBJ2-1, with 8 bases that match TRBD2. V shed 3 bases, J shed 9 bases, and the junction held 13 bases outside the gene matches. The CDR3 length is 16 residues. CDR1 is MNHEY, CDR2 SVGEGT, per germline. The CDR3, as DNA: TGTGCCAGCAGTTATGCCGAGCGGGAGCCAAGAGGTGAGCAGTTCTTC. This encodes CASSYAEREPRGEQFF.

About this clonotype itself: The junction shows a germline mismatch at one end, possibly a read error. The chain combines TRBV6-5 with TRBJ2-3, with 8 bases lining up with TRBD2. The germline gives CDR1 MNHEY, CDR2 SVGAGI. The CDR3 is 15 amino acids. CDR3 sequence reads: CATSPRAGGTDMQYF. In DNA, the CDR3 is TGTGCCACCAGTCCACGGGCGGGAGGCACAGATATGCAGTATTTT.

With regard to this clonotype: Mismatch with germline at one junction end may stem from a read error. The gene calls are TRBV6-5 and TRBJ1-1, with D hard to call. Germline V gene data show CDR1 as MNHEY and CDR2 as SVGAGI. CDR3 length: 14 residues. For the CDR3, the DNA is TGTGCCAGAAGTTACTCGCGGCAGGACACTGAAGCTTTCTTT. Its translation: CARSYSRQDTEAFF.

This clonotype showed up many times. This rearrangement joins TRBV6-2 or TRBV6-3 to TRBJ2-3, with TRBD2 identical over 12 bases. Germline-derived CDR1 and CDR2 are MNHEY and SVGEGT. The CDR3 is 19 amino acids. J gave up 2 bases and V 8 bases, and 17 bases lay outside the gene matches. The CDR3, as DNA: TGTGCCAGCCGTCCGAGACTAGCGGGAGCTGGGGGTTTCACAGATACGCAGTATTTT. As protein: CASRPRLAGAGGFTDTQYF.

The sample holds many counts of this clonotype. The V and J genes are TRBV10-1 and TRBJ2-3; 8 positions agree with TRBD2. CDR1 and CDR2 (germline): WNHNN, SYGVQD (reference sequence). The CDR3 spans 14 residues. J gave up 7 bases and V 3 bases, and 6 bases lay outside the gene matches. In DNA form, the CDR3 reads TGCGCCAGCAGTGATGGCGGGAGGCGGAATACGCAGTATTTT. This translates into CASSDGGRRNTQYF.

V usage is TRBV10-3 and J usage is TRBJ1-1; D may be TRBD1 (6 bases). Germline CDR1 is ENHRY and CDR2 is SYGVKD. V dropped 10 bases and J dropped 3 bases, with 21 bases sitting between them. This CDR3 has 15 residues. CDR3 DNA: TGTGCCACCAACACTGTCGCGGGGGCCTACACTGAAGCTTTCTTT. This gives the protein CATNTVAGAYTEAFF.

This clonotype has more than one count but fewer than ten. V and J are TRBV5-1 and TRBJ2-1; no reliable D call. Germline assignment: CDR1 SGHRS and CDR2 YFSETQ. CDR3 size: 15 residues. V dropped 4 bases and J dropped 0 bases, with 11 bases sitting between them. For the CDR3, the DNA is TGCGCCAGCAGCAAAAGCCAAGACTCCTACAATGAGCAGTTCTTC. This codes for CASSKSQDSYNEQFF. Based on the CDR3 plus reference TRBV5-1 and TRBJ2-1, the full variable domain is KAGVTQTPRYLIKTRGQQVTLSCSPISGHRSVSWYQQTPGQGLQFLFEYFSETQRNKGNFPGRFSGRQFSNSRSEMNVSTLELGDSALYLCASSKSQDSYNEQFFGPGTRLTVL.